A single T cell receptor (beta chain) is shown here with its context. The data were taken from a study of cytomegalovirus exposure and HLA in healthy donors. PCR primers comprised 60 Vbeta and 13 Jbeta primers. Assay: immunoSEQ multiplex PCR; the TCRdb copy retains only in-frame clones and omits some. In the table there are 84,000 or so clones, about 80% of which are singletons. V shed 1 base, J shed 11 bases, and the junction held 17 bases outside the gene matches. This CDR3 contains 17 residues. Germline CDR1 is SGHTA and CDR2 is FQGTGA. The TCR was taken from a male donor in good health and CMV-seronegative. V and J are TRBV7-3 and TRBJ1-1, with 9 positions matching TRBD1. Input material: PBMCs. The CDR3 loop is CASSLSLGDRAFSKAFF. In DNA form, the CDR3 reads TGTGCCAGCAGCTTAAGTCTTGGGGACAGGGCCTTCAGTAAGGCTTTCTTT.